These 15 T cell receptor beta chains originate from one sample sequenced in a study of shared clonotypes between healthy human individuals. The assay was immunoSEQ multiplex PCR, and TCRdb's table has in-frame clones only and misses some. The sample lists about 2.4 million clones; around 90% were seen once. The sample taken for sequencing was naive CD4+ T cells sorted from blood. Subset reported: CD45RA+ positively selected. These receptors were collected from a man aged 18 to 29 in good health.

The gene calls are TRBV7-9 and TRBJ2-3; D possibly corresponds to TRBD2 (6 bases). Germline V gene lookup returns CDR1 SEHNR and CDR2 FQNEAQ (reference sequence). The CDR3 sequence is 14 residues long. V was clipped by 4 bases and J by 2 bases, with 10 bases between them. The chain's CDR3 is CASSWGLSTDTQYF. The CDR3 coding sequence is TGTGCCAGCAGCTGGGGACTGTCCACAGATACGCAGTATTTT.

V is TRBV7-2 and J is TRBJ2-7, with D possibly being TRBD2 (6 bases). There are 16 residues in the CDR3. Trimming left V 1 base short and J 7 bases short, with 20 bases between. The germline V gene encodes CDR1 SGHTA and CDR2 FQGNSA. CDR3 in amino acids: CASSLVGGAGMGEQYF. The CDR3 nucleotides read TGTGCCAGCAGCTTAGTTGGTGGGGCGGGAATGGGGGAGCAGTACTTC.

This clone appeared a single time. The chain is built from TRBV7-2 and TRBJ1-2, with D maybe TRBD1 (6 bases). Germline CDR1 SGHTA, CDR2 FQGNSA. The CDR3 totals 13 residues. V was clipped by 4 bases and J by 7 bases, with 13 bases between them. CDR3: CASSSQQGVGYTF. In DNA, the CDR3 is TGTGCCAGCAGCTCTCAACAGGGAGTTGGCTACACCTTC.

The V call is TRBV6-4, the J call TRBJ2-3, with 7 bases matching TRBD2. CDR1 is MRHNA and CDR2 is SNTAGT in the germline V gene. CDR3 length: 15 amino acids. The J segment lost 2 bases and the V segment lost 2 bases, leaving 4 bases of the junction unmatched. The CDR3 DNA sequence: TGTGCCAGCAGTGACACGGGGGGACCCACAGATACGCAGTATTTT. Amino acid sequence: CASSDTGGPTDTQYF.

This sequence joins TRBV28 and TRBJ2-7; TRBD1 aligns across 9 bases. V shed 5 bases and J 2 bases; nucleotides not matched to a gene: 7. Germline V CDR1 and CDR2: MDHEN, SYDVKM. The CDR3 length is 15 residues. CDR3 in DNA: TGTGCCAGCAGTGTGGGGACAGGGAAAACCTACGAGCAGTACTTC. Protein sequence: CASSVGTGKTYEQYF. Drawing the rest from reference TRBV28 and TRBJ2-7, the complete variable domain is DVKVTQSSRYLVKRTGEKVFLECVQDMDHENMFWYRQDPGLGLRLIYFSYDVKMKEKGDIPEGYSVSREKKERFSLILESASTNQTSMYLCASSVGTGKTYEQYFGPGTRLTVT.

The chain carries TRBV30 and TRBJ2-7, with D maybe TRBD2 (5 bases). Trimming pared 3 bases from V and 4 bases from J, leaving 10 bases between. CDR1 and CDR2 from the germline V gene are GTSNPN and SVGIG (reference sequence). This CDR3 is 12 amino acids long. This CDR3 reads CAWRAGVYEQYF. The CDR3 bases are TGTGCCTGGAGAGCCGGGGTTTACGAGCAGTACTTC. Full variable domain (outside the CDR3, taken from reference TRBV30 and TRBJ2-7): SQTIHQWPATLVQPVGSPLSLECTVEGTSNPNLYWYRQAAGRGLQLLFYSVGIGQISSEVPQNLSASRPQDRQFILSSKKLLLSDSGFYLCAWRAGVYEQYFGPGTRLTVT.

This chain connects TRBV7-9 to TRBJ2-1, with TRBD2 matching 9 bases. CDR1 and CDR2 from the germline V gene are SEHNR and FQNEAQ (reference sequence). This CDR3 has 16 amino acids. The trim removed 5 bases at V and 3 bases at J, leaving 8 bases unmatched. This CDR3 reads CASSLRTSERYNEQFF. In DNA, the CDR3 is TGTGCCAGCAGCCTTCGGACTAGCGAGCGCTACAATGAGCAGTTCTTC. Based on the CDR3 plus reference TRBV7-9 and TRBJ2-1, the full variable domain is DTGVSQNPRHKITKRGQNVTFRCDPISEHNRLYWYRQTLGQGPEFLTYFQNEAQLEKSRLLSDRFSAERPKGSFSTLEIQRTEQGDSAMYLCASSLRTSERYNEQFFGPGTRLTVL.

The rearrangement links TRBV7-2 to TRBJ2-2; D ambiguous. The CDR3 is made up of 15 amino acids. V was shortened by 6 bases and J by 6 bases, with 17 bases between the two germline ends. Germline values: CDR1 SGHTA, CDR2 FQGNSA. CDR3 in DNA: TGTGCCAGCAGTCGCGCCCCCGTCGCGGCCGGGGAGCTGTTTTTT. Protein sequence: CASSRAPVAAGELFF.

The sample holds one count of this clone. This chain links TRBV5-1 with TRBJ2-2, with unresolved D. Germline loops: CDR1 SGHRS, CDR2 YFSETQ. Trimming pared 2 bases from V and 4 bases from J, leaving 15 bases between. The CDR3 has 16 residues. In DNA form, the CDR3 reads TGCGCCAGCAGCTTCGGGCCATTCGACGGCACCGGGGAGCTGTTTTTT. It encodes CASSFGPFDGTGELFF.

The CDR3 bases are TGCAGCGTTGGGGGGGCCGGCGAGCAGTACTTC. This translates into CSVGGAGEQYF. The genes are TRBV29-1 and TRBJ2-5, with D tentatively TRBD1 or TRBD2 (6 bases each). The tail of the sequence fits TRBJ2-7 better, so the J call may be wrong. The CDR3 length is 11 residues. Germline loops: CDR1 SQVTM, CDR2 ANQGSEA.

The CDR3 coding sequence is TGCGCCAGCAGTCCCCAGGGTAGTATTGATACGCAGTATTTT. Translating gives CASSPQGSIDTQYF. This sequence joins TRBV10-1 and TRBJ2-3; maybe TRBD1 (5 bases). The CDR3 loop spans 14 amino acids. Trimming stripped 5 bases from V and 6 bases from J, with 15 bases between. CDR1 and CDR2 (germline): WNHNN, SYGVQD (reference sequence).

The chain recombines TRBV5-8 with TRBJ2-5; D possibly uses TRBD1 or TRBD2 (5 bases each). The CDR3 has 14 residues. Trimming removed 3 bases from V and 5 bases from J, with 14 bases in between. Germline CDR1 SGHTS, CDR2 YDEGEE. Here the CDR3 reads CASSSGLSGETQYF. As DNA, the CDR3 is TGTGCCAGCAGCTCGGGGCTCTCCGGGGAGACCCAGTACTTC. Full variable domain (missing parts from reference TRBV5-8 and TRBJ2-5): EAGVTQSPTHLIKTRGQQATLRCSPISGHTSVYWYQQALGLGLQFLLWYDEGEERNRGNFPPRFSGRQFPNYSSELNVNALELEDSALYLCASSSGLSGETQYFGPGTRLLVL.

A remark on this clone: Within the sample, other DNA sequences also encode this same CDR3. This chain links TRBV6-1 with TRBJ1-2; TRBD1 matches 9 bases. The length of the CDR3 is 14 residues. Germline V CDR1 and CDR2: MNHNS, SASEGT. V shed 4 bases, J shed 2 bases, and the junction held 2 bases outside the gene matches. CDR3 DNA: TGTGCCAGCAGTGGAGGACAGGGGAACTATGGCTACACCTTC. Its protein is CASSGGQGNYGYTF.

The rearrangement uses TRBV6-5 and TRBJ2-7, with 7 bases aligning to TRBD2. CDR3 length: 14 amino acids. Germline-derived CDR1 and CDR2 are MNHEY and SVGAGI. J was trimmed by 4 bases and V by 2 bases; bases with no gene match: 5. DNA for the CDR3: TGTGCCAGCAGTTACACCAGCGGGATGTACGAGCAGTACTTC. Its protein product is CASSYTSGMYEQYF.

Points on this clone: Additional DNA sequences in this sample encode the identical CDR3. This chain's CDR3 is CASSRLNTEAFF. In DNA form, the CDR3 reads TGTGCCAGCAGCCGGTTGAACACTGAAGCTTTCTTT. This chain links TRBV28 with TRBJ1-1; D not resolved. This CDR3 region has 12 residues. Trimming removed 6 bases at V and 0 bases at J, with 5 bases between. CDR1 and CDR2 (germline): MDHEN, SYDVKM.